The present TCR beta chain was sequenced within a study of blood T cell repertoires in COVID-19. Study-level background: The analysed material was cDNA or gDNA that came from T cells, B-cell-depleted T cells, or PBMCs.

Germline lookup yields CDR1 MDHEN and CDR2 SYDVKM. With V trimmed by 2 bases and J by 7 bases, 9 bases remained unmatched. The CDR3 loop spans 16 amino acids. TCRdb's copy holds only in-frame clones and misses some; the assay was immunoSEQ multiplex PCR. The sample lists about 220,000 clones, roughly 85% occurring once. The receptor was isolated from a man between 50 and 59 years old who had recovered from COVID-19. Sequencing used peripheral blood. V usage is TRBV28 and J usage is TRBJ2-7; 12 bases match TRBD2. CDR3 bases: TGTGCCAGCAGTTTACTCCTAGCGGGAGGGGGCGGAGAGCAGTACTTC. The encoded protein is CASSLLLAGGGGEQYF.